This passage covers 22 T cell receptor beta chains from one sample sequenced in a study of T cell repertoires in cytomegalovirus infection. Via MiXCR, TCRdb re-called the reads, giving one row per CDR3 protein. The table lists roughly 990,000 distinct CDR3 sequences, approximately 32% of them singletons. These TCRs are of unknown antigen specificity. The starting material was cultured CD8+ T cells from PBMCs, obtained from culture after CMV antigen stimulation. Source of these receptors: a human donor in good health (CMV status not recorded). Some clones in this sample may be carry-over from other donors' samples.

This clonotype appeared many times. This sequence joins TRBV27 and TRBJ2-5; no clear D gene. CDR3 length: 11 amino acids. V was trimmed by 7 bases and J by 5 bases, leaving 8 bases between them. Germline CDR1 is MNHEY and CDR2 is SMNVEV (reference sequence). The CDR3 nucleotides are TGTGCCAGCACCCTCGGGGAGACCCAGTACTTC. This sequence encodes CASTLGETQYF.

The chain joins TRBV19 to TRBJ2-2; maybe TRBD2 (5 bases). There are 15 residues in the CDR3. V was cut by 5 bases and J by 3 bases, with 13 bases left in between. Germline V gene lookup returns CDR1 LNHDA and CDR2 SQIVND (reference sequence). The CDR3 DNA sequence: TGTGCCAGTAGTTTCCGACGGGAATACACCGGGGAGCTGTTTTTT. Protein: CASSFRREYTGELFF.

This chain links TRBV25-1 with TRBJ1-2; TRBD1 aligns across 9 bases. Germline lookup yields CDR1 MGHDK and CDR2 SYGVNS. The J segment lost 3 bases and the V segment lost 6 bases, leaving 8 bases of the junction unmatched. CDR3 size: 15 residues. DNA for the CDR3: TGTGCCAGCAGCCTCGGGACAGGGCCATACTATGGCTACACCTTC. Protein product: CASSLGTGPYYGYTF.

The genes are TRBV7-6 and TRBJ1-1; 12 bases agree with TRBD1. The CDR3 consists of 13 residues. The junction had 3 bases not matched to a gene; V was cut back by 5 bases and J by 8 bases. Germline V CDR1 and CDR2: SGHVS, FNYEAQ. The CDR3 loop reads CASSAGTGGEAFF. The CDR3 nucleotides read TGTGCCAGCAGCGCCGGGACAGGGGGCGAAGCTTTCTTT.

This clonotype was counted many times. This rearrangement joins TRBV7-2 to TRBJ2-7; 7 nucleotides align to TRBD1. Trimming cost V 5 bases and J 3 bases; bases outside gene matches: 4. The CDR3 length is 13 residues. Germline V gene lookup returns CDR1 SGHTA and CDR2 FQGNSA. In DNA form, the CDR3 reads TGTGCCAGCAGCGCCGACAGGGACTACGAGCAGTACGTC. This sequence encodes CASSADRDYEQYV.

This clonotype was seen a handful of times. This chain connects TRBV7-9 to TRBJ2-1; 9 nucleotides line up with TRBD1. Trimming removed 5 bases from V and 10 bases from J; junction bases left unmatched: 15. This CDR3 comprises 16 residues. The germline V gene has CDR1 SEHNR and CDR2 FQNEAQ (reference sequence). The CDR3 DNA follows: TGTGCCAGCAGCCGAAAACAGGGGGCTAACTCGAGAGAGCAGTTCTTC. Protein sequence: CASSRKQGANSREQFF.

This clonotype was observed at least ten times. CDR3 in DNA: TGTGCCAGCAGCCAAGAGGTAGTAGTTCGCCCAGATACGCAGTATTTT. It is translated as CASSQEVVVRPDTQYF. This chain uses TRBV7-2 with TRBJ2-3; unclear D gene. This CDR3 region has 16 residues. The ends were cut back, 5 bases at V and 4 bases at J, with 19 bases in the middle. Germline V gives CDR1 SGHTA, CDR2 FQGNSA.

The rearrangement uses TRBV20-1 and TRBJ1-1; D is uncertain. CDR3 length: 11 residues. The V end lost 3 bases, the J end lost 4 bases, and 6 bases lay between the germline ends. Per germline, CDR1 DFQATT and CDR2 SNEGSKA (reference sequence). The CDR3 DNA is TGCAGTGCTAGGGTGGGCACTGAAGCTTTCTTT. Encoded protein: CSARVGTEAFF.

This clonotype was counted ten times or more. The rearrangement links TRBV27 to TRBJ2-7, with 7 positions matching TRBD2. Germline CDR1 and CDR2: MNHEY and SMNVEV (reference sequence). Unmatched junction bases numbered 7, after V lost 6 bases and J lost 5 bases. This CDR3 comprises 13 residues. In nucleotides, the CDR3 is TGTGCCAGCAGACACCGGGAGGCCCACGAGCAGTACTTC. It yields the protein CASRHREAHEQYF.

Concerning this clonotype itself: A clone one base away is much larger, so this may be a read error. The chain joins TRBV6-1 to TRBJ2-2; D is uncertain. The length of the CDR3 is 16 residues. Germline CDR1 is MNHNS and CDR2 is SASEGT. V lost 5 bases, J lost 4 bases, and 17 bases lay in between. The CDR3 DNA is TGTGCCAGCAGTCCCTTGGTCGGAATGTCCACCGGGGAGCTGTTTTTT. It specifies CASSPLVGMSTGELFF.

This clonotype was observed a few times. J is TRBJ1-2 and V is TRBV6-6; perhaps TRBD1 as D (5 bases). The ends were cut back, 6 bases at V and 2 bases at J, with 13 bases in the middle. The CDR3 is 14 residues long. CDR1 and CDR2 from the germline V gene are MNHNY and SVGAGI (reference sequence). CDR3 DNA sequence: TGTGCCAGCAGAGGGACCGAGTCGAACTATGGCTACACCTTC. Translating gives CASRGTESNYGYTF.

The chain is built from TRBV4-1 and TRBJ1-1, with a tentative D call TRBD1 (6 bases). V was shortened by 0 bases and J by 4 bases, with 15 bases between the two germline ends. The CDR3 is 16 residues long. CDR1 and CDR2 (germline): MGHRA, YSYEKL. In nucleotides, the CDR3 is TGCGCCAGCAGCCAAGATCGGGGGGGGCTGGTCACTGAAGCTTTCTTT. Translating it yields CASSQDRGGLVTEAFF.

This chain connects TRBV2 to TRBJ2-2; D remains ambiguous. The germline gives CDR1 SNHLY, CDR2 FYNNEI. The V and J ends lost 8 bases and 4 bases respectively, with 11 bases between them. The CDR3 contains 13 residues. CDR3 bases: TGTGCCAGCGGCCCCTTTCTCACCGGGGAGCTGTTTTTT. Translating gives CASGPFLTGELFF.

The CDR3 here is CASSLVGGLDEQFF. The CDR3 DNA sequence: TGTGCCAGCAGCTTAGTAGGAGGGCTCGATGAGCAGTTCTTC. The chain is built from TRBV7-4 and TRBJ2-1, with D maybe TRBD2 (6 bases). Looked up from germline, CDR1 is SGHVT and CDR2 is SQSDAQ. V shed 1 base and J shed 8 bases, with 12 bases lying between them. The CDR3 is made up of 14 amino acids.

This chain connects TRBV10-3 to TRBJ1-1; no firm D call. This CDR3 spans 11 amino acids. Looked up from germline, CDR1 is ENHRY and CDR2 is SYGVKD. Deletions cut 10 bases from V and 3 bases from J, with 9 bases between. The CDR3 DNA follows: TGTGCCACCCTCGGGGACACTGAAGCTTTCTTT. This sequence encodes CATLGDTEAFF.

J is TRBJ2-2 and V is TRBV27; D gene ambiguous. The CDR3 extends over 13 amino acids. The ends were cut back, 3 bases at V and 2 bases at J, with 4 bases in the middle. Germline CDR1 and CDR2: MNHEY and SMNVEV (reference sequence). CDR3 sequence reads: CASSFRNTGELFF. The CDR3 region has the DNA TGTGCCAGCAGTTTTCGTAACACCGGGGAGCTGTTTTTT.

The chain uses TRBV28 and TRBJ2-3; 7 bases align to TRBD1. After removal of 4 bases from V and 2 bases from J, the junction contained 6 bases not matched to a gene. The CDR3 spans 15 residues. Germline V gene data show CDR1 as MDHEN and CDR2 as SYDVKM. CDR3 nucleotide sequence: TGTGCCAGCAGTTACACAGGGGTTTTCACAGATACGCAGTATTTT. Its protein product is CASSYTGVFTDTQYF.

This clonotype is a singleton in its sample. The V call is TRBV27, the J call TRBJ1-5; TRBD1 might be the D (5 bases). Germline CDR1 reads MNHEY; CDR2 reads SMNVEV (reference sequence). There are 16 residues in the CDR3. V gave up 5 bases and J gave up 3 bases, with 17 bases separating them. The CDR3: CASSARLGGDNQPQHF. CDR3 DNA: TGTGCCAGCAGTGCCCGGTTAGGAGGGGACAATCAGCCCCAGCATTTT.

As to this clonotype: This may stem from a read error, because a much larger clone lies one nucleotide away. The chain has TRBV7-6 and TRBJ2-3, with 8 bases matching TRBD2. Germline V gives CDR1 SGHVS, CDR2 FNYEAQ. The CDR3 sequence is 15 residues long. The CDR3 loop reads CASSLNGGVGDTQYF. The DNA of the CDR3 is TGTGCTAGCAGCTTAAACGGGGGGGTCGGGGATACGCAGTATTTT.

Here the CDR3 DNA reads TGTGTCAGCAGACGGGACTCCGACGCACGGTACGAGCAGTACGTC. Protein: CVSRRDSDARYEQYV. The V gene is TRBV7-2, the J gene TRBJ2-7; a possible D gene is TRBD2 (6 bases). CDR1 is SGHTA, CDR2 FQGNSA, per germline. The CDR3 contains 15 residues.

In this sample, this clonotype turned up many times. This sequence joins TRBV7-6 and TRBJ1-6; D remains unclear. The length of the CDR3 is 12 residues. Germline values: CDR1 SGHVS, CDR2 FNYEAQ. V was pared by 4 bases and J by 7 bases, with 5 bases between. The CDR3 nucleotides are TGTGCCAGCAGCTCCGCCAATTCACCCCTCCACTTT. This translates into CASSSANSPLHF.

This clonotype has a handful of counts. CDR3: CASSPNLAVRKKYQETQYF. The DNA of the CDR3 is TGTGCCAGCAGCCCAAACCTAGCGGTTAGGAAAAAGTACCAAGAGACCCAGTACTTC. V gene TRBV7-9 combines with J gene TRBJ2-5; 7 bases map to TRBD2. Per germline, CDR1 SEHNR and CDR2 FQNEAQ (reference sequence). This CDR3 is built from 19 residues. Trimming removed 5 bases from V and 0 bases from J; junction bases left unmatched: 18.